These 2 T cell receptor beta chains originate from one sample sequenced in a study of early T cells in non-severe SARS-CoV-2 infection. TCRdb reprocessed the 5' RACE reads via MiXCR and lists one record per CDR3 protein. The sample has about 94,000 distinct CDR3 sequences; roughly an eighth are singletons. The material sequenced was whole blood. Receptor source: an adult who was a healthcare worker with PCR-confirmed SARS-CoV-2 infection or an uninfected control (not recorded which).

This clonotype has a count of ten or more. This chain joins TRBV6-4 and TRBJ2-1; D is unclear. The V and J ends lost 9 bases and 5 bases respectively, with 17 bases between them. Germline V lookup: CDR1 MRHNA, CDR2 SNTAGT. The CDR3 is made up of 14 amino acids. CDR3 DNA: TGTGCCAGAGGAGAGGCAAGGAACGACAATGAGCAGTTCTTC. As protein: CARGEARNDNEQFF.

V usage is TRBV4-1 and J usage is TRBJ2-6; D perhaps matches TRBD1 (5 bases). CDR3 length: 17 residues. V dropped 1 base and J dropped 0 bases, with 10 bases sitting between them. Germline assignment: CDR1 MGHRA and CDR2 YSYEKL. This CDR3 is CASSQGQLSSGANVLTF. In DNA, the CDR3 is TGCGCCAGCAGCCAAGGACAGCTCAGCTCTGGGGCCAACGTCCTGACTTTC.